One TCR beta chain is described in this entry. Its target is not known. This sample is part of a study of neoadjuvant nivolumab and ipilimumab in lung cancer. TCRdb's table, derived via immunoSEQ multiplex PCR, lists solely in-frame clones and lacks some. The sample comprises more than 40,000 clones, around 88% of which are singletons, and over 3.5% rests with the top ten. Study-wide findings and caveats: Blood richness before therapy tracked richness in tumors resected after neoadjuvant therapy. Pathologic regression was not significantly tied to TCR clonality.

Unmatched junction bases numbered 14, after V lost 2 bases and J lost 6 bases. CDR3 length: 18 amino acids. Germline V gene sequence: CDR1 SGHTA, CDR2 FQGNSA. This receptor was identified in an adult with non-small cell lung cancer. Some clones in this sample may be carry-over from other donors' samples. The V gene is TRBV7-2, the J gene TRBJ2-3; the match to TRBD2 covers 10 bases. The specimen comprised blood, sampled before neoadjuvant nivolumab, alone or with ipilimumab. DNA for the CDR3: TGTGCCAGCAGCTTATTCAGCGGGAGGGCCTCCCGTGGCGATACGCAGTATTTT. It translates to CASSLFSGRASRGDTQYF.